This TCR beta chain was identified in a study of blood T cell repertoires in COVID-19. At the level of the study: COVID-19 samples collected from the United States, Italy and Spain covered acute and convalescent phases.

Assay used: immunoSEQ multiplex PCR; TCRdb lists only in-frame clones, some missing. The data show 380,000 or so clones, roughly 87% seen once. Enrolled through a virtual design, the participants were between roughly 18 and 89 years of age and came from fewer than 30 US areas. Germline CDR1 and CDR2: SGHRS and YFSETQ. The CDR3 consists of 17 residues. V trimming: 5 bases; J trimming: 3 bases; junction bases outside the gene matches: 10. The chain couples TRBV5-1 to TRBJ2-2; 10 positions agree with TRBD1. This sequence originates from a woman in her thirties or forties with acute COVID-19. Sequenced material: PBMCs or T cells enriched from blood (not recorded which). The CDR3 region has the DNA TGCGCCAGCAGTCTCGGGACAGGGGTTGTCGACACCGGGGAGCTGTTTTTT. Protein: CASSLGTGVVDTGELFF.